This T cell receptor beta chain is from a study of blood T cell repertoires in COVID-19. The wider study: Nucleic acid was either cDNA or gDNA, and it came from T cells, B-cell-depleted T cells, or PBMCs.

Clones were read by immunoSEQ multiplex PCR, and TCRdb kept only the in-frame ones, dropping some. This repertoire shows about 130,000 clones, roughly 80% found once; its top ten account for more than 8.5%. Germline loops: CDR1 SGHTA, CDR2 FQGTGA. The V and J ends lost 5 bases and 5 bases, in that order; junction bases with no gene match: 8. The CDR3 is made up of 15 amino acids. Source material: PBMCs or T cells enriched from blood (not recorded which). The clonotype comes from a man aged 45-65 years who had recovered from COVID-19. The chain employs TRBV7-3 and TRBJ2-3; 9 bases are shared with TRBD2. CDR3 sequence: CASSPTRGGGDTQYF. The DNA of the CDR3 is TGTGCCAGCAGCCCCACCCGCGGGGGGGGAGATACGCAGTATTTT. The whole variable domain, remainder taken from reference TRBV7-3 and TRBJ2-3, is GAGVSQTPSNKVTEKGKYVELRCDPISGHTALYWYRQSLGQGPEFLIYFQGTGAADDSGLPNDRFFAVRPEGSVSTLKIQRTERGDSAVYLCASSPTRGGGDTQYFGPGTRLTVL.